The clone carrying this T cell receptor (beta chain) occurred many times. The sample originates from a study of kidney transplant recipient with SARS-CoV-2 infection. TCRdb processed the reads anew with MiXCR; each CDR3 protein has one entry. This table has approximately 240,000 distinct CDR3 sequences, about 28% appearing once. The receptor was isolated from a male patient aged 30 to 39 who had COVID-19 and was a kidney transplant recipient. Some T cells may have come from the graft donor. The sequencing used a blood sample, collected at baseline and on day 111 from a kidney transplant recipient.

CDR3 amino acids: CASTRSAGLGGEQFF. CDR3 sequence (DNA): TGTGCCAGCACTCGCTCTGCGGGGCTAGGTGGTGAGCAGTTCTTC. The chain links TRBV27 to TRBJ2-1, with TRBD2 as a possible D gene (6 bases). Trimming removed 7 bases at V and 9 bases at J, with 22 bases between. Germline V gene sequence: CDR1 MNHEY, CDR2 SMNVEV (reference sequence). CDR3 length: 15 amino acids.